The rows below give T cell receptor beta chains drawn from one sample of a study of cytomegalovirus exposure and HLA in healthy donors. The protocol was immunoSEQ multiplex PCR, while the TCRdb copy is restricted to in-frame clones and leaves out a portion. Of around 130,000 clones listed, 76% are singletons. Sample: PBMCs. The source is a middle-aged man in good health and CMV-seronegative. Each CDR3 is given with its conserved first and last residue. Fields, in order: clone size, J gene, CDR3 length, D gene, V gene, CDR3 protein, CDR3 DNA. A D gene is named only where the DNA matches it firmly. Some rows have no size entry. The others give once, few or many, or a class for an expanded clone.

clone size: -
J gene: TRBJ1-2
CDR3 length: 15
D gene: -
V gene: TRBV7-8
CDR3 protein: CASSLAGGGRRGYTF
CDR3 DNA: TGTGCCAGCAGCTTAGCAGGGGGGGGGCGCAGAGGCTACACCTTC

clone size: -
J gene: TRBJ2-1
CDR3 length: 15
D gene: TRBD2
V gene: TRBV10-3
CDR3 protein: CAISESLADYNEQFF
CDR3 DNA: TGTGCCATCAGTGAGTCACTAGCGGACTACAATGAGCAGTTCTTC

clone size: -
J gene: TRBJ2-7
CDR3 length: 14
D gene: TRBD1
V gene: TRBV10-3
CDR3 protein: CAISADRGAYEQYF
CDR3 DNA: TGTGCCATCAGCGCGGACAGGGGTGCCTACGAGCAGTACTTC

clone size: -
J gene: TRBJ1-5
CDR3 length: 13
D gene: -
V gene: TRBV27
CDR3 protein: CASRPGLYQPQHF
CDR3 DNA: TGTGCCAGCCGCCCTGGGCTTTATCAGCCCCAGCATTTT

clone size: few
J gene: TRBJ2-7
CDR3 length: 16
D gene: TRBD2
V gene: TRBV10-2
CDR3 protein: CASSAYGLAGTYEQYF
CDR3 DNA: TGCGCCAGCAGTGCATATGGGCTAGCGGGAACCTACGAGCAGTACTTC

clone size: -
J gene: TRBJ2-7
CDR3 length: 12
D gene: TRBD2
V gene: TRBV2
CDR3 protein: CASRTSGYEQYF
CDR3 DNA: TGTGCCAGCCGGACTAGCGGGTACGAGCAGTACTTC

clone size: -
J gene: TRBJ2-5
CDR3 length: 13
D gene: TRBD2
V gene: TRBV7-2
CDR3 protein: CASSLTGGETQYF
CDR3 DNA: TGTGCCAGCAGCTTGACCGGGGGGGAGACCCAGTACTTC

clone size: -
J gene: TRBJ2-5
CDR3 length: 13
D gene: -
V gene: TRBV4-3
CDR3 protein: CASSQVQEETQYF
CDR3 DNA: TGCGCCAGCAGCCAAGTTCAGGAAGAGACCCAGTACTTC

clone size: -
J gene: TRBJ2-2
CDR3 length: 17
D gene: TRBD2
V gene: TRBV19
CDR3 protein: CASRLAGGLSNTGELFF
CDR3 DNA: TGTGCCAGCCGACTAGCGGGGGGTCTATCGAACACCGGGGAGCTGTTTTTT

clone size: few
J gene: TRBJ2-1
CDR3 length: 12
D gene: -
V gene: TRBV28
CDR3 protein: CASSFRQGGQFF
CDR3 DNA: TGTGCCAGCAGTTTCAGGCAGGGCGGGCAGTTCTTC

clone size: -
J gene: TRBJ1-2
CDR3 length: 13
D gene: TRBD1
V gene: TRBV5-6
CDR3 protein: CASSFQGAYGYTF
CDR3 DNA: TGTGCCAGCAGCTTTCAGGGGGCCTATGGCTACACCTTC

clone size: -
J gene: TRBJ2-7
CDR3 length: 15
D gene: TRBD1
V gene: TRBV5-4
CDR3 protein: CASSMLGTEVYEQYF
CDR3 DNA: TGTGCCAGCAGTATGCTCGGGACAGAAGTCTACGAGCAGTACTTC

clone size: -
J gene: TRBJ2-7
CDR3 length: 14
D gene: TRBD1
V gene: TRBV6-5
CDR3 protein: CASSRGQGLREQYF
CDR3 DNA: TGTGCCAGCAGCAGGGGACAGGGCCTACGGGAGCAGTACTTC

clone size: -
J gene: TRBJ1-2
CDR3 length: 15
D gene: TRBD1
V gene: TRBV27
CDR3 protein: CASRYDRDRDDGYTF
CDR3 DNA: TGCGCCAGCCGTTACGATCGGGACAGGGATGACGGCTACACCTTC

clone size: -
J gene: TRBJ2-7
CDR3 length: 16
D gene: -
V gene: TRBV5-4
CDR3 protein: CASSLAIFGTRGEQYF
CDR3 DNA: TGTGCCAGCAGCCTAGCTATCTTCGGGACCAGGGGCGAGCAGTACTTC

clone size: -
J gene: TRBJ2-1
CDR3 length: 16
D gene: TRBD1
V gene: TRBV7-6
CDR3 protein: CASRSGTGASHNEQFF
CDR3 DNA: TGTGCCAGCAGGTCCGGGACAGGGGCAAGCCACAATGAGCAGTTCTTC

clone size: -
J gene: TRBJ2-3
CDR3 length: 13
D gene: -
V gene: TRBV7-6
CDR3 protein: CASSPPSPDTQYF
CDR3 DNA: TGTGCCAGCAGCCCCCCCTCCCCAGATACGCAGTATTTT

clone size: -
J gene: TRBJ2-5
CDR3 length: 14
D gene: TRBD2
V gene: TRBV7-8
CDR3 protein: CATSGIPKGETQYF
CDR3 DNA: TGTGCAACTAGCGGAATACCCAAGGGAGAGACCCAGTACTTC

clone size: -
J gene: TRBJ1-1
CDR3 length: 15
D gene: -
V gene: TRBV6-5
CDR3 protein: CASRPWRTMNTEAFF
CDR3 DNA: TGTGCCAGCAGACCTTGGCGTACTATGAACACTGAAGCTTTCTTT

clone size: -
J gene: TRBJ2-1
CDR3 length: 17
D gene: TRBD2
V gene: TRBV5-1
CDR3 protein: CASSSPAGSLSYNEQFF
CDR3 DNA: TGCGCCAGCAGTAGCCCAGCGGGAAGTCTCTCCTACAATGAGCAGTTCTTC

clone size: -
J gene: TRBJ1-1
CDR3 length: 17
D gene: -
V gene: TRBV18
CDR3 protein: CASSPGAGSARGTEAFF
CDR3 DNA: TGTGCCAGCTCACCAGGGGCAGGGAGCGCCAGGGGCACTGAAGCTTTCTTT

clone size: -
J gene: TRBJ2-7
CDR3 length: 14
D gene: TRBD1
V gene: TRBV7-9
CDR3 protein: CASSLRGTGYEQYF
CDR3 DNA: TGTGCCAGCAGCTTAAGGGGGACAGGGTACGAGCAGTACTTC

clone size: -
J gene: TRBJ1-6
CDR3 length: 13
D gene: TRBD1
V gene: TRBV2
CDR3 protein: CASLGQRGSPLHF
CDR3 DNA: TGTGCCAGCTTGGGACAGAGGGGTTCACCCCTCCACTTT

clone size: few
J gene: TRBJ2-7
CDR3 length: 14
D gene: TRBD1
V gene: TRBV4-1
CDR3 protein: CASSAGQGSYEQYF
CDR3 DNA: TGCGCCAGCAGCGCCGGACAGGGATCCTACGAGCAGTACTTC

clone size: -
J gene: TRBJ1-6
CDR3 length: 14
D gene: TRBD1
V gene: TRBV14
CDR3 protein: CASRSLQGSSPLHF
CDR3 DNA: TGTGCCAGCAGATCGTTACAGGGGTCTTCACCCCTCCACTTT

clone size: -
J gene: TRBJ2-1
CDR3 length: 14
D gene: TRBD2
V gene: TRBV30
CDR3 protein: CAWSSSGGAYEQFF
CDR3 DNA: TGTGCCTGGAGTTCTAGCGGGGGGGCCTATGAGCAGTTCTTC

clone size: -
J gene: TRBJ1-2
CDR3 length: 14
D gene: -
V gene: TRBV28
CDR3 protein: CASSLTTGWRGYTF
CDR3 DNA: TGTGCCAGCAGTTTAACCACAGGGTGGAGGGGCTACACCTTC

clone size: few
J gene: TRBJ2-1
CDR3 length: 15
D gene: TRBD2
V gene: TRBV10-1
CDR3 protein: CASKASGDEDNEQFF
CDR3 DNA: TGCGCCAGCAAGGCTAGCGGGGACGAAGACAATGAGCAGTTCTTC

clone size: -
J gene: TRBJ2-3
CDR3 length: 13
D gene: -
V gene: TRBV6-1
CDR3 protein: CASSVSGFDTQYF
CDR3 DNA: TGTGCCAGCAGTGTCTCAGGGTTCGATACGCAGTATTTT

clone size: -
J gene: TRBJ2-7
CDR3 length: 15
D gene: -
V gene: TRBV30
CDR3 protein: CAWSEALPGPFEQYF
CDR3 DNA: TGTGCCTGGAGTGAAGCCCTCCCAGGTCCATTTGAGCAGTACTTC

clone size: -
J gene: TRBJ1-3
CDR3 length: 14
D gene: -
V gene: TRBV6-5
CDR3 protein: CASQDPGAGNTIYF
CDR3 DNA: TGTGCCAGCCAAGACCCCGGGGCTGGAAACACCATATATTTT

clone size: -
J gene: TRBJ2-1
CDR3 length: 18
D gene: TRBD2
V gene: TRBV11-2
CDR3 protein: CASSSITWLAGGGNEQFF
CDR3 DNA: TGTGCCAGCAGCTCTATCACATGGCTAGCGGGAGGTGGTAATGAGCAGTTCTTC

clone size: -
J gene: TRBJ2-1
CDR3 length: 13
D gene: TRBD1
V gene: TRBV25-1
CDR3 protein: CASRGPGGSEQFF
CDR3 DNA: TGTGCCAGCAGAGGACCAGGGGGAAGTGAGCAGTTCTTC

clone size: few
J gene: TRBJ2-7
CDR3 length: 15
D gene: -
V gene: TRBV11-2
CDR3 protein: CASSPRQGLSYEQYF
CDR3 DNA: TGTGCCAGCAGCCCCCGACAGGGACTTTCCTACGAGCAGTACTTC

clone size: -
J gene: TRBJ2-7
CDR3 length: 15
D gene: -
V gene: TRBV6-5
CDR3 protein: CASSYLAGSSYEQYF
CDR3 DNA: TGTGCCAGCAGTTACCTGGCAGGGTCCTCCTACGAGCAGTACTTC

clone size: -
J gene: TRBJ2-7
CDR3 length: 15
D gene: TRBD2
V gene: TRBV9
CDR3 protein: CASSVASGASYEQYF
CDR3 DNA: TGTGCCAGCAGCGTAGCTAGCGGGGCGAGCTACGAGCAGTACTTC

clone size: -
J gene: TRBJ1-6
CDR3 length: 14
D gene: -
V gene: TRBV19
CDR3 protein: CASSIVFDNSPLHF
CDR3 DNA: TGTGCCAGTAGTATTGTGTTCGATAATTCACCCCTCCACTTT

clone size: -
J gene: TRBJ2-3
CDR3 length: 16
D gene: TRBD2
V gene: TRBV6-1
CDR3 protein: CASSEAAGGPVDTQYF
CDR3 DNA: TGTGCCAGCAGTGAAGCGGCGGGGGGGCCGGTAGATACGCAGTATTTT

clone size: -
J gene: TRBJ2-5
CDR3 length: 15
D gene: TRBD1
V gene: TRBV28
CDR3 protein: CASLIRDRHGETQYF
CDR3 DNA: TGTGCCAGCCTCATCCGGGACAGGCACGGGGAGACCCAGTACTTC

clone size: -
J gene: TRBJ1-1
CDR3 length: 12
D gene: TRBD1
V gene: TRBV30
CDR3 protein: CAWSQGVAEAFF
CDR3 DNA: TGTGCCTGGAGTCAGGGGGTCGCTGAAGCTTTCTTT

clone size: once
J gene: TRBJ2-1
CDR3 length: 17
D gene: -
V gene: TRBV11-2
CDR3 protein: CASSLRDKTGFHNEQFF
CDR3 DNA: TGTGCCAGCAGCTTACGGGATAAAACAGGGTTCCACAATGAGCAGTTCTTC

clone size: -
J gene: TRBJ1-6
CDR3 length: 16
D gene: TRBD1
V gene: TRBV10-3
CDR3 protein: CATKGGTGSYNSPLHF
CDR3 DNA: TGTGCCACCAAGGGTGGGACAGGTTCCTATAATTCACCCCTCCACTTT

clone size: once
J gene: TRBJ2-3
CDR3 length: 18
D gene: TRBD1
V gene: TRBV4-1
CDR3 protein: CASSQAGTGGVGTDTQYF
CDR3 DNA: TGCGCCAGCAGCCAGGCCGGGACAGGGGGCGTGGGCACAGATACGCAGTATTTT

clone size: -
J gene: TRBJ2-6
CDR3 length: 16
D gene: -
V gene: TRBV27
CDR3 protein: CASSFFWETGANGLTF
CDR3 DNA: TGTGCCAGCAGTTTTTTCTGGGAAACTGGGGCCAACGGCCTGACTTTC

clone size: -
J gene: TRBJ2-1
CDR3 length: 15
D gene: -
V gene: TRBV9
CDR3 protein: CASSVSGGTYNEQFF
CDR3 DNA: TGTGCCAGCAGCGTATCGGGGGGCACCTACAATGAGCAGTTCTTC

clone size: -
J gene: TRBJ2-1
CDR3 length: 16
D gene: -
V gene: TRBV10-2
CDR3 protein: CASSPRTNGSYNEQFF
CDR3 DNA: TGCGCCAGCAGTCCCAGGACTAACGGGAGTTACAATGAGCAGTTCTTC

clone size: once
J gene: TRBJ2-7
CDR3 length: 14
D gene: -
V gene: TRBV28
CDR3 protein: CASSFVQGPYEQYF
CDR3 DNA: TGTGCCAGCAGTTTCGTACAGGGCCCGTACGAGCAGTACTTC